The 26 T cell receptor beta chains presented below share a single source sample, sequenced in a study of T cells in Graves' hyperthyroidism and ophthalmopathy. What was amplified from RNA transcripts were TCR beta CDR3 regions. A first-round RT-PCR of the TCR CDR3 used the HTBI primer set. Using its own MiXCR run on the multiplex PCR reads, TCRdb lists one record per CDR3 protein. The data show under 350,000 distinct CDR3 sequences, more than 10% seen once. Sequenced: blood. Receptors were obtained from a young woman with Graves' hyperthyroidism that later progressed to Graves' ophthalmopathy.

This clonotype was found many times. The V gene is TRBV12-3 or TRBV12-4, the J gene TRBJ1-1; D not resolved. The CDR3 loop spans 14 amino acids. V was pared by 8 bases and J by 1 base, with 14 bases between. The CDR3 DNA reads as TGTGCCAGCCATATACCCTCCAAGAACACTGAAGCTTTCTTT. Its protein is CASHIPSKNTEAFF.

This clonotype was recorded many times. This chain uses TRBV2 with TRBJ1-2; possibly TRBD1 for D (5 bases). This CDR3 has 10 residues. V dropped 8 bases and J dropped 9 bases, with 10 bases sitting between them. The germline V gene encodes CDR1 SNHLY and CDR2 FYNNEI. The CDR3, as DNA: TGTGCCAGCGCCACAGGAAGCTACACCTTC. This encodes CASATGSYTF.

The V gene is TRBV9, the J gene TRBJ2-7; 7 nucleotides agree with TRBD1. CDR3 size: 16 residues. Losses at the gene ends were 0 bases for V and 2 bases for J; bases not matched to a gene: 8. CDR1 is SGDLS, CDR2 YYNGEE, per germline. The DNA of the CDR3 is TGTGCCAGCAGCGTAGTTGAGAGGGACAGTCCCTACGAGCAGTACTTC. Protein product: CASSVVERDSPYEQYF.

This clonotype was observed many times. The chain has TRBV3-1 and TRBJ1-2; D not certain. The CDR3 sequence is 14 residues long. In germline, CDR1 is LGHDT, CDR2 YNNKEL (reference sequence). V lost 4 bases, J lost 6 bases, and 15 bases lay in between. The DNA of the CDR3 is TGTGCCAGCAGCCCCCCATTAGACCCAGATGGCTACACCTTC. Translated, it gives CASSPPLDPDGYTF.

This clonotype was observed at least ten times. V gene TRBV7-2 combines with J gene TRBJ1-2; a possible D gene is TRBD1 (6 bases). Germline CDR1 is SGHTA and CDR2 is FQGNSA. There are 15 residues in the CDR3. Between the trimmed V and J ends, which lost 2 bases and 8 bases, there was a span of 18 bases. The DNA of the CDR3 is TGTGCCAGCAGCTTACGGGTCGAGGGGGGAAACGGCTACACCTTC. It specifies CASSLRVEGGNGYTF. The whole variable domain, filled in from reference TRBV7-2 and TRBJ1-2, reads GAGVSQSPSNKVTEKGKDVELRCDPISGHTALYWYRQSLGQGLEFLIYFQGNSAPDKSGLPSDRFSAERTGGSVSTLTIQRTQQEDSAVYLCASSLRVEGGNGYTFGSGTRLTVV.

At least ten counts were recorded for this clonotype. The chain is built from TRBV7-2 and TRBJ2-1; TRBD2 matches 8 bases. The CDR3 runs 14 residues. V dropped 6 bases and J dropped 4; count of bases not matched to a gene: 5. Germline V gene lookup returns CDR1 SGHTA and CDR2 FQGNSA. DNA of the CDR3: TGTGCCAGCAGTGTAGCGGGAAGGTACAATGAGCAGTTCTTC. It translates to CASSVAGRYNEQFF.

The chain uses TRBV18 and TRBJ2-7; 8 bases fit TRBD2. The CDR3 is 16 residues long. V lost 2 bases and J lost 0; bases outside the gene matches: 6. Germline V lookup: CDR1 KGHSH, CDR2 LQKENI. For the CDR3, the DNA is TGTGCCAGCTCACCAAAGAGCGGGGGCAGCTCCTACGAGCAGTACTTC. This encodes CASSPKSGGSSYEQYF.

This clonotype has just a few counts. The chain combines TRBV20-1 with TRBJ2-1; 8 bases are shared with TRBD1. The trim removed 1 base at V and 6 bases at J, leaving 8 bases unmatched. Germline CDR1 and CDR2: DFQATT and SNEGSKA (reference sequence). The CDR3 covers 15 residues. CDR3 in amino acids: CSARADGQGPNEQFF. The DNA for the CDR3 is TGCAGTGCTAGAGCCGACGGACAGGGCCCCAATGAGCAGTTCTTC.

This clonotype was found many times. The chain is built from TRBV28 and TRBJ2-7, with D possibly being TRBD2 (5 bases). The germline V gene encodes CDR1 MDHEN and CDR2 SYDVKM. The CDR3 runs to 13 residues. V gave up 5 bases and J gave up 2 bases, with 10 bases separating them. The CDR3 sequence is CASSDTGTYEQYF. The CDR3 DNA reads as TGTGCCAGCAGTGACACCGGGACCTACGAGCAGTACTTC.

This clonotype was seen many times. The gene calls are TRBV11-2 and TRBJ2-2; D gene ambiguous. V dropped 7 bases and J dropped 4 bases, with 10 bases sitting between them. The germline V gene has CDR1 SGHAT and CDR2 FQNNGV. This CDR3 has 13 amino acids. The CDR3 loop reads CASTTLGTGELFF. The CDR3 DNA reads TGTGCCAGCACAACCCTAGGCACCGGGGAGCTGTTTTTT.

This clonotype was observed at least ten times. The CDR3 region has the DNA TGTGCCAGCAGTGCCCGAGCGTATAGCAATCAGCCCCAGCATTTT. This codes for CASSARAYSNQPQHF. The chain is built from TRBV12-3 or TRBV12-4 and TRBJ1-5; D ambiguous. This CDR3 comprises 15 residues. Trimming cost V 5 bases and J 0 bases, with 11 bases left between them.

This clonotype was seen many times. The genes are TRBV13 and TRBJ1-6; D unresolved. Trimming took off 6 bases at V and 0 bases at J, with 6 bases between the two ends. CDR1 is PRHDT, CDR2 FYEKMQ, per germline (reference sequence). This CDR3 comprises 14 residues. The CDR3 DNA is TGTGCCAGCAGGACGAGCTCCTATAATTCACCCCTCCACTTT. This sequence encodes CASRTSSYNSPLHF.

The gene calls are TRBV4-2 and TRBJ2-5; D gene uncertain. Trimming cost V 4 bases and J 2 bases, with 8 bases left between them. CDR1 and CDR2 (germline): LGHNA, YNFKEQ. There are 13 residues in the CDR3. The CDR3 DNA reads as TGTGCCAGCAGCCCGGCAGAGCAAGAGACCCAGTACTTC. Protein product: CASSPAEQETQYF.

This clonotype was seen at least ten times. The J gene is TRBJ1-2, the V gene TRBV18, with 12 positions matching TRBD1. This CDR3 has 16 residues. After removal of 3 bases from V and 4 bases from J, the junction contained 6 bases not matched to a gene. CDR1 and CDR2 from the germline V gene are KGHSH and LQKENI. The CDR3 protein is CASSPDRDRGLYGYTF. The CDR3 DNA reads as TGTGCCAGCTCACCCGACCGGGACAGGGGGCTCTATGGCTACACCTTC.

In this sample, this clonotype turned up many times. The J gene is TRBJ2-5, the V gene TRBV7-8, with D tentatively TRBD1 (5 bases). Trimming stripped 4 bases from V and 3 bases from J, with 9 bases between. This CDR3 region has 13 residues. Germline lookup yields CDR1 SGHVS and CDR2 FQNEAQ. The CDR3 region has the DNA TGTGCCAGCAGCTCGAGACAGAAAGAGACCCAGTACTTC. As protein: CASSSRQKETQYF.

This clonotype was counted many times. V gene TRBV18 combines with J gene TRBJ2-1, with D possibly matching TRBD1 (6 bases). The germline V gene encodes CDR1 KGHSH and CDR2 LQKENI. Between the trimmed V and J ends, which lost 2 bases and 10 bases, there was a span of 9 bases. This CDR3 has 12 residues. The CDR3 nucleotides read TGTGCCAGCTCACCAAGACAGGCCGAGCAGTTCTTC. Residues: CASSPRQAEQFF.

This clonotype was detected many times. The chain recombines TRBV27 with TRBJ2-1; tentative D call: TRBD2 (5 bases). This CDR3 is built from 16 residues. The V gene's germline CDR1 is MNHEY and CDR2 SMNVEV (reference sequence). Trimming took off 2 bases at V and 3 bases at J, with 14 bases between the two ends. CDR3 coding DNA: TGTGCCAGCAGTTTAGTTTCGGCGGGCCTCTACAATGAGCAGTTCTTC. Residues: CASSLVSAGLYNEQFF.

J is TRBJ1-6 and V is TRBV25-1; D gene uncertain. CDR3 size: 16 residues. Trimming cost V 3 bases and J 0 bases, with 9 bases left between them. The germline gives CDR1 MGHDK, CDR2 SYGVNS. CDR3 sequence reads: CASSDSRSSYNSPLHF. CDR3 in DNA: TGTGCCAGCAGTGACTCTAGGAGCTCCTATAATTCACCCCTCCACTTT.

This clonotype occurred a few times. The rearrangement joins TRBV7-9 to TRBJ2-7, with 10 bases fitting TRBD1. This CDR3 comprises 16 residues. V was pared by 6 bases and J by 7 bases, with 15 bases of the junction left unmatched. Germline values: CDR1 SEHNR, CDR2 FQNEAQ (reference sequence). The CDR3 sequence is CASSGDRGLAETEQYF. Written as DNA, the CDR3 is TGTGCCAGCAGTGGGGACAGGGGTCTAGCGGAAACTGAGCAGTACTTC.

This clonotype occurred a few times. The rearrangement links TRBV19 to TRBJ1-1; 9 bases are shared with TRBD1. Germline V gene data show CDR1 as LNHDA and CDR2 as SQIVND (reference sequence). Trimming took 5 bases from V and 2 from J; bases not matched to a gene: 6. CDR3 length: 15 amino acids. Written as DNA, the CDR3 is TGTGCCAGTAGTTACGGGACAGGGTTTAACACTGAAGCTTTCTTT. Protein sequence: CASSYGTGFNTEAFF. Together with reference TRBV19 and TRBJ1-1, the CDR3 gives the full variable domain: DGGITQSPKYLFRKEGQNVTLSCEQNLNHDAMYWYRQDPGQGLRLIYYSQIVNDFQKGDIAEGYSVSREKKESFPLTVTSAQKNPTAFYLCASSYGTGFNTEAFFGQGTRLTVV.

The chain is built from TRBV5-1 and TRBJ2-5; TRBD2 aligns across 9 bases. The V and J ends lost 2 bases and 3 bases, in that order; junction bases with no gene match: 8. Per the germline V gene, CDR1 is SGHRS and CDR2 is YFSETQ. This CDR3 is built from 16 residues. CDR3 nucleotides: TGCGCCAGCAGCTTTCCTAGCGGGAACTTTAAAGAGACCCAGTACTTC. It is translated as CASSFPSGNFKETQYF.

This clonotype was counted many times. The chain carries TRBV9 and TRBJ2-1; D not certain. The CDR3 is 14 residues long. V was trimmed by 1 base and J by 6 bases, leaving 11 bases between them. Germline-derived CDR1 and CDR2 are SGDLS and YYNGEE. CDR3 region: CASSVSIGGNEQFF. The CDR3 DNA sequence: TGTGCCAGCAGCGTATCAATAGGCGGCAATGAGCAGTTCTTC.

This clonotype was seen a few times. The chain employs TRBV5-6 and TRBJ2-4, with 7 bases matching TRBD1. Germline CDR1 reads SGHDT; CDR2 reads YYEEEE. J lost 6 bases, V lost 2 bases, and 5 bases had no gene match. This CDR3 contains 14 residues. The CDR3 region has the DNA TGTGCCAGCAGCTTCCTGCCAGGGGGAAACATTCAGTACTTC. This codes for CASSFLPGGNIQYF.

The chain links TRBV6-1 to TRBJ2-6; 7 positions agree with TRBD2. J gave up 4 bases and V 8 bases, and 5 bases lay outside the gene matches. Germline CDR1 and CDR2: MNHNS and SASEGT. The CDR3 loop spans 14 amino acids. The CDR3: CASSHGRGANVLTF. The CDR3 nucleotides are TGTGCCAGCTCACACGGGAGGGGGGCCAACGTCCTGACTTTC.

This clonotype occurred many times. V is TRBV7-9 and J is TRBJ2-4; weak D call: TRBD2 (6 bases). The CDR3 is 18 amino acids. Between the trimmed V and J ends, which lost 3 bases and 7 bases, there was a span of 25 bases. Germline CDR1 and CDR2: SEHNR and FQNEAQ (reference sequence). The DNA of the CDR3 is TGTGCCAGCAGCTTCTCGGCCGGAGCGGGTCAAAAATCGAACATTCAGTACTTC. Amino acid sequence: CASSFSAGAGQKSNIQYF.

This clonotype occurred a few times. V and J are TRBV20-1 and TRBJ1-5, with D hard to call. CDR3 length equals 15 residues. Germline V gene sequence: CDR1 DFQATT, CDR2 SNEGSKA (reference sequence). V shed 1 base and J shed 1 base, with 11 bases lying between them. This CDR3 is CSARVLLGSNQPQHF. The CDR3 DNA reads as TGCAGTGCTAGAGTACTACTCGGGAGCAATCAGCCCCAGCATTTT.